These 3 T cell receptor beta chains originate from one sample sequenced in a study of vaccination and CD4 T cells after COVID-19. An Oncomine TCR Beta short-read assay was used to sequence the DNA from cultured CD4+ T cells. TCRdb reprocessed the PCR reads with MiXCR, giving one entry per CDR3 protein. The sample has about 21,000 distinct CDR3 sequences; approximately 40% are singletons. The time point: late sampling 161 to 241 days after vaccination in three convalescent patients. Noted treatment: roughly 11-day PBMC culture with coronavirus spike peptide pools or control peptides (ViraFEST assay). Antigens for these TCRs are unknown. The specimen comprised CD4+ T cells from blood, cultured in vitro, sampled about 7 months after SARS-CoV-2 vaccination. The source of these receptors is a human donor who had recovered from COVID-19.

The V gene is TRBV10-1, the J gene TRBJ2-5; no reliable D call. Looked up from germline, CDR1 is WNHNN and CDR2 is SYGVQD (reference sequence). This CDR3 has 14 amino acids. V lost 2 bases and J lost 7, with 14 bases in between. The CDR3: CASSESHATGTQYF. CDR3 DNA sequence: TGCGCCAGCAGTGAGAGTCACGCGACCGGGACCCAGTACTTC.

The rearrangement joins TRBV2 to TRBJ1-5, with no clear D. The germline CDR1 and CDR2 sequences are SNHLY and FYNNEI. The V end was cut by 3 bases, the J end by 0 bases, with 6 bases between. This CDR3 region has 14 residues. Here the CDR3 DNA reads TGTGCCAGCAGTGACGTCCTTAGCAATCAGCCCCAGCATTTT. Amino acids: CASSDVLSNQPQHF. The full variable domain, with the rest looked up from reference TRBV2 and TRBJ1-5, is EPEVTQTPSHQVTQMGQEVILRCVPISNHLYFYWYRQILGQKVEFLVSFYNNEISEKSEIFDDQFSVERPDGSNFTLKIRSTKLEDSAMYFCASSDVLSNQPQHFGDGTRLSIL.

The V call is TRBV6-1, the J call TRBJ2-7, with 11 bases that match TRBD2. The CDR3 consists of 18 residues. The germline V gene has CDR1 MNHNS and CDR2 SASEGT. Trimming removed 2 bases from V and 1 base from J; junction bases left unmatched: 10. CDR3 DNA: TGTGCCAGCAGTGAACCCAATTGGCTAGCGGGAGGTTCCTACGAGCAGTACTTC. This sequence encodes CASSEPNWLAGGSYEQYF.